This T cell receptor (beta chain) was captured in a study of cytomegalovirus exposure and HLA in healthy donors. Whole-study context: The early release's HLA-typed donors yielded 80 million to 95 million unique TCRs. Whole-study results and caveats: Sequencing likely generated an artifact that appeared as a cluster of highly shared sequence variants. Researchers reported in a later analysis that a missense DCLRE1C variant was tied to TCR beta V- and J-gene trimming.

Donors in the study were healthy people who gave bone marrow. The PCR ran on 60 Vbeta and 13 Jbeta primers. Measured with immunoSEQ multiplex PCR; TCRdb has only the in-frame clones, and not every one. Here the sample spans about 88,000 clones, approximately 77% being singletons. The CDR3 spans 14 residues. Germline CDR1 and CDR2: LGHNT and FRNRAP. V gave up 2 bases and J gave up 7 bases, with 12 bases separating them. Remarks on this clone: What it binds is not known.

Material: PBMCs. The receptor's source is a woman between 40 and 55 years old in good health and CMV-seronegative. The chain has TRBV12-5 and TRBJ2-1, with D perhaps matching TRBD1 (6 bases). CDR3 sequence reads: CASGLPYQGNEQFF. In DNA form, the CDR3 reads TGTGCTAGTGGTTTGCCTTACCAGGGGAATGAGCAGTTCTTC.